This TCR beta chain was sequenced during a study of identifying expanded T cells in peripheral blood. The CDR3 has 15 amino acids. The trim removed 6 bases at V and 2 bases at J, leaving 5 bases unmatched. Looked up from germline, CDR1 is SNHLY and CDR2 is FYNNEI. No infections or other immune events were documented during collection. Using immunoSEQ multiplex PCR, the repertoire was profiled, and TCRdb retains in-frame clones only, with some absent. This sample carries approximately 110,000 clones, around 89% of them seen once, and the ten largest clones take roughly 17%. The chain recombines TRBV2 with TRBJ1-5; 9 bases are shared with TRBD1. The origin of this receptor is a person aged 18-69 years in good health. What was sequenced was blood. CDR3 nucleotides: TGTGCCAGCAGAAAGGACAGGGGAGGCAATCAGCCCCAGCATTTT. It translates to CASRKDRGGNQPQHF.